This T cell receptor (beta chain) emerged from a study of response to subunit inactivated influenza vaccine. Each CDR3 protein gets one entry after TCRdb re-called the RT-PCR reads with MiXCR. The repertoire holds about 540,000 distinct CDR3 sequences, with roughly 25% as singletons. The germline CDR1 and CDR2 sequences are SEHNR and FQNEAQ (reference sequence). This CDR3 has 12 residues. V lost 4 bases to trimming and J lost 8 bases; unmatched junction nucleotides: 1. The same sample was also studied in work on T cells expressing NK-cell markers. According to that study: What made the TCR beta cDNA was 5'RACE template switching with UMIs. Sorted CD3+CD56-NKG2C+, CD3+CD56+NKG2C+ and CD3+CD56+NKG2C- T cells supplied the TCR beta repertoires. It remained uncertain whether the expanded NKG2C+ T cell clones were specific for HCMV antigens.

This sequence originates from a man aged 45-65 years who received an inactivated influenza vaccine. The chain employs TRBV7-9 and TRBJ2-1; TRBD2 aligns across 8 bases. Sequenced material: CD4+ T cells sorted from PBMCs, taken 12 days after vaccination. Here the CDR3 DNA reads TGTGCCAGCAGCTCAGCGGGGGATGAGCAGTTCTTC. Translation: CASSSAGDEQFF.